This T cell receptor beta chain was profiled in a study of cytomegalovirus exposure and HLA in healthy donors. The PCR employed 60 Vbeta primers together with 13 Jbeta primers. The protocol was immunoSEQ multiplex PCR, while the TCRdb copy is restricted to in-frame clones and leaves out a portion. This sample yields 130,000 to 150,000 clones, of which roughly 80% are seen a single time; around 4.9% belongs to the top ten. Trimming left V 3 bases short and J 8 bases short, with 19 bases between. The CDR3 spans 16 residues. Germline CDR1 reads SGHAT; CDR2 reads FQNNGV. The TCR sequence derives from a male donor in good health and CMV-seronegative. The chain has TRBV11-2 and TRBJ2-2, with D perhaps matching TRBD2 (6 bases). Sequencing was done on a sample of PBMCs. This CDR3 reads CASSFGVSGFLGELFF. The CDR3 nucleotides are TGTGCCAGCAGCTTCGGGGTTAGCGGTTTCCTGGGGGAGCTGTTTTTT.